A single sample gave rise to the 19 T cell receptor beta chains below, sequenced in a study of blood T cell repertoires in COVID-19. Sequencing used immunoSEQ multiplex PCR; TCRdb keeps in-frame clones, though not all of them. The sample consists of more than 200,000 clones, about 83% of them appearing once. The source material was peripheral blood. The receptors come from a woman aged 45-65 years with acute or convalescent COVID-19.

The genes are TRBV11-2 and TRBJ1-2, with TRBD1 matching over 8 bases. Losses at the gene ends were 0 bases for V and 4 bases for J; bases not matched to a gene: 7. The CDR3 sequence is 16 residues long. Germline V gene sequence: CDR1 SGHAT, CDR2 FQNNGV. In nucleotides, the CDR3 is TGTGCCAGCAGCTTAGATTGGGCAGGGGGCTTCTATGGCTACACCTTC. Translation: CASSLDWAGGFYGYTF.

The chain is built from TRBV28 and TRBJ1-6; TRBD1 matches 11 bases. V lost 5 bases, J lost 4 bases, and 7 bases stayed unmatched. The CDR3 is 17 amino acids. CDR1 MDHEN and CDR2 SYDVKM come from the germline V gene. The chain's CDR3 is CASSPGQGAGYNSPLHF. CDR3 DNA sequence: TGTGCCAGCAGTCCCGGACAGGGGGCAGGTTATAATTCACCCCTCCACTTT.

The chain employs TRBV9 and TRBJ1-1; TRBD1 agrees at 7 bases. CDR1 and CDR2 from the germline V gene are SGDLS and YYNGEE. The ends lost 0 bases at V and 4 bases at J; junction bases unmatched: 3. The length of the CDR3 is 14 residues. CDR3 sequence reads: CASSVEGTVTEAFF. Here the CDR3 DNA reads TGTGCCAGCAGCGTAGAAGGGACAGTCACTGAAGCTTTCTTT.

The chain joins TRBV19 to TRBJ2-7, with a tentative D call TRBD1 (5 bases). The ends were cut back, 4 bases at V and 2 bases at J, with 12 bases in the middle. Germline CDR1 and CDR2: LNHDA and SQIVND (reference sequence). CDR3 size: 14 residues. In nucleotides, the CDR3 is TGTGCCAGTAGTAAGGGGCCCAGGGCCTACGAGCAGTACTTC. Protein sequence: CASSKGPRAYEQYF.

The rearrangement joins TRBV2 to TRBJ2-3; 8 bases map to TRBD2. Per the germline V gene, CDR1 is SNHLY and CDR2 is FYNNEI. The CDR3 is 15 residues long. V dropped 4 bases and J dropped 0; count of bases not matched to a gene: 3. CDR3 DNA: TGTGCCAGCAGTGCGAGCGGGAGTAGCACAGATACGCAGTATTTT. This translates into CASSASGSSTDTQYF. The full variable domain, completed using reference TRBV2 and TRBJ2-3, is EPEVTQTPSHQVTQMGQEVILRCVPISNHLYFYWYRQILGQKVEFLVSFYNNEISEKSEIFDDQFSVERPDGSNFTLKIRSTKLEDSAMYFCASSASGSSTDTQYFGPGTRLTVL.

This chain joins TRBV4-2 and TRBJ2-1; 10 nucleotides match TRBD2. V dropped 6 bases and J dropped 4; count of bases not matched to a gene: 3. CDR1 and CDR2 (germline): LGHNA, YNFKEQ. This CDR3 has 14 residues. In DNA form, the CDR3 reads TGTGCCAGCAGGCTAGCGGGGGAATACAATGAGCAGTTCTTC. Amino acid sequence: CASRLAGEYNEQFF.

CDR3 sequence: CASSYRIRGFPGELFF. The CDR3 DNA reads as TGTGCCAGTAGTTATAGAATCAGGGGTTTCCCCGGGGAGCTGTTTTTT. The genes are TRBV19 and TRBJ2-2; tentatively, D is TRBD1 (6 bases). CDR1 is LNHDA, CDR2 SQIVND, per germline (reference sequence). V dropped 5 bases and J dropped 6 bases, with 19 bases sitting between them. The CDR3 runs to 16 residues.

The chain carries TRBV2 and TRBJ2-1; maybe TRBD1 (6 bases). CDR1 is SNHLY and CDR2 is FYNNEI in the germline V gene. With 1 base removed from V and 8 bases from J, the gap between germline ends came to 24 bases. The CDR3 has 18 residues. As DNA, the CDR3 is TGTGCCAGCAGTGAAGAGAGGGGCAGGGGAGAGGCGAGGGATGAGCAGTTCTTC. Translating gives CASSEERGRGEARDEQFF.

The gene calls are TRBV16 and TRBJ2-5; D may be TRBD1 (5 bases). Germline CDR1 reads KGHSY; CDR2 reads FQNENV. V was clipped by 3 bases and J by 1 base, with 15 bases between them. The CDR3 length is 16 residues. The chain's CDR3 is CASSQAAGKSQETQYF. CDR3 in DNA: TGTGCCAGCAGCCAGGCGGCAGGGAAGAGCCAAGAGACCCAGTACTTC.

The rearrangement links TRBV2 to TRBJ2-1, with 12 nucleotides matching TRBD2. The junction had 9 bases not matched to a gene; V was cut back by 8 bases and J by 7 bases. The CDR3 length is 15 residues. Germline CDR1 reads SNHLY; CDR2 reads FYNNEI. In DNA form, the CDR3 reads TGTGCCAGCGGCAGACTAGCGGGAGTTGCGAATGAGCAGTTCTTC. Translating gives CASGRLAGVANEQFF.

The J gene is TRBJ2-5, the V gene TRBV20-1; D gene unclear. Germline lookup yields CDR1 DFQATT and CDR2 SNEGSKA (reference sequence). The ends were cut back, 3 bases at V and 5 bases at J, with 4 bases in the middle. The CDR3 length is 10 residues. This chain's CDR3 is CSARRETQYF. The CDR3 nucleotides are TGCAGTGCTAGGAGGGAGACCCAGTACTTC.

The chain couples TRBV7-2 to TRBJ2-3, with TRBD2 matching 12 bases. Germline V gene data show CDR1 as SGHTA and CDR2 as FQGNSA. CDR3 length equals 17 residues. V was pared by 4 bases and J by 1 base, with 6 bases of the junction left unmatched. Written as DNA, the CDR3 is TGTGCCAGCAGCTACCGACTAGCGGGAGTAGGCACAGATACGCAGTATTTT. This encodes CASSYRLAGVGTDTQYF.

The CDR3 sequence: CASSRGAGQGLFGYTF. The CDR3 bases are TGTGCCAGCAGCAGGGGGGCGGGACAGGGACTGTTCGGCTACACCTTC. This chain connects TRBV3-1 (or the pseudogene TRBV3-2) to TRBJ1-2; 9 nucleotides agree with TRBD1. CDR3 length: 16 amino acids. V was pared by 5 bases and J by 8 bases, with 15 bases of the junction left unmatched. Germline CDR1 and CDR2: LGHDT and YNNKEL (reference sequence).

In this sample, this clone turned up once. The genes are TRBV9 and TRBJ2-7, with 7 nucleotides matching TRBD1. The length of the CDR3 is 14 residues. The germline V gene has CDR1 SGDLS and CDR2 YYNGEE. V was pared by 7 bases and J by 1 base, with 8 bases of the junction left unmatched. CDR3 sequence reads: CASGTGQPSYEQYF. The CDR3 bases are TGTGCCAGCGGCACGGGACAGCCTTCCTACGAGCAGTACTTC.

This sequence joins TRBV5-6 and TRBJ1-1, with 7 bases identical to TRBD1. Losses at the gene ends were 4 bases for V and 5 bases for J; bases not matched to a gene: 14. Germline values: CDR1 SGHDT, CDR2 YYEEEE. The CDR3 contains 16 residues. The CDR3 nucleotides are TGTGCCAGCAGCCGAAGGGGGCCCAGGGGCGGAACTGAAGCTTTCTTT. Translated: CASSRRGPRGGTEAFF.

V usage is TRBV18 and J usage is TRBJ2-1; 10 positions agree with TRBD2. The germline V gene encodes CDR1 KGHSH and CDR2 LQKENI. Trimming at V came to 3 bases and at J to 4 bases, leaving 6 bases not matched to a gene. The CDR3 loop spans 16 amino acids. The CDR3 DNA is TGTGCCAGCTCACCGGCCGGGACTAGCGATTACAATGAGCAGTTCTTC. Protein: CASSPAGTSDYNEQFF.

The chain has TRBV19 and TRBJ2-7, with D unclear. The CDR3 runs 11 residues. Trimming took 10 bases from V and 2 from J, leaving 9 bases between them. Germline V gene data show CDR1 as LNHDA and CDR2 as SQIVND (reference sequence). The CDR3 coding sequence is TGTGCCACCTCCCAGGCCTACGAGCAGTACTTC. Translating it yields CATSQAYEQYF. The whole variable domain, remainder taken from reference TRBV19 and TRBJ2-7, is DGGITQSPKYLFRKEGQNVTLSCEQNLNHDAMYWYRQDPGQGLRLIYYSQIVNDFQKGDIAEGYSVSREKKESFPLTVTSAQKNPTAFYLCATSQAYEQYFGPGTRLTVT.

The DNA of the CDR3 is TGCGCCAGCAGGGAACAACTAGCGGGAGGCCGGTATGAGCAGTTCTTC. This encodes CASREQLAGGRYEQFF. This rearrangement joins TRBV10-2 to TRBJ2-1; 12 bases line up with TRBD2. V trimming: 6 bases; J trimming: 8 bases; junction bases outside the gene matches: 11. Germline CDR1 and CDR2: WSHSY and SAAADI. There are 16 residues in the CDR3.

This clone has only one observation. V is TRBV24-1 and J is TRBJ2-5; TRBD2 agrees at 13 bases. The CDR3 runs 17 residues. Losses at the gene ends were 3 bases for V and 0 bases for J; bases not matched to a gene: 3. The germline V gene encodes CDR1 KGHDR and CDR2 SFDVKD. CDR3: CATSDPGLAGDQETQYF. The CDR3 bases are TGTGCCACCAGTGATCCTGGACTAGCGGGAGACCAAGAGACCCAGTACTTC.